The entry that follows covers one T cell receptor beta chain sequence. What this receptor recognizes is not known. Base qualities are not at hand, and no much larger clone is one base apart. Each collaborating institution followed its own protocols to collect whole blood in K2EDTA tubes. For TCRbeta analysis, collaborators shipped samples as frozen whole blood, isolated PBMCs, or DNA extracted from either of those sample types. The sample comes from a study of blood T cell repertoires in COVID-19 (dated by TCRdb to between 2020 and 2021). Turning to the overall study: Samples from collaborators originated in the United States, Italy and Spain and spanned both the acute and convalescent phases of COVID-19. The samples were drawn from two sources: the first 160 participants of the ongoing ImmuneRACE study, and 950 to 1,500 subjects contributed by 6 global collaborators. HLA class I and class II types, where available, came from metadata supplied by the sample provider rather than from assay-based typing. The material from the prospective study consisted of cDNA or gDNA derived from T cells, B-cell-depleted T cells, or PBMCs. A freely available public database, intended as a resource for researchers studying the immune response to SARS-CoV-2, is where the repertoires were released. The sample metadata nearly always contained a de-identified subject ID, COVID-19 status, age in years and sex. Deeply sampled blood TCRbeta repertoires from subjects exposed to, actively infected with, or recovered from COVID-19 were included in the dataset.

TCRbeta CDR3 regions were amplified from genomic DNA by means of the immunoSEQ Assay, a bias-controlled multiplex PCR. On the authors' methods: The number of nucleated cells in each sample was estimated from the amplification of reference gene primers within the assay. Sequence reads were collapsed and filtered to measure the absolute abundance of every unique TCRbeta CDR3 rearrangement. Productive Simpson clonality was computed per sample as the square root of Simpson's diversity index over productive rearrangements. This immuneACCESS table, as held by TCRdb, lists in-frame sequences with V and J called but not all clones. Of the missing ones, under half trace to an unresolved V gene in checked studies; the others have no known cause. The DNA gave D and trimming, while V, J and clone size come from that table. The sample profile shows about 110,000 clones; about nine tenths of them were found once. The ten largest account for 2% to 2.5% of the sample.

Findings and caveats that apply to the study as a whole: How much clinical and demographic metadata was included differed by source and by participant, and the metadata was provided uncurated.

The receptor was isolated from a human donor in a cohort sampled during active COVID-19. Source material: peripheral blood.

The sequenced DNA is TGCGCCAGCAGCCAAAGCGCGGCGGGAGTTCGCGAGCAGTACTTC. It specifies CASSQSAAGVREQYF. The chain is encoded by TRBV4-1 joined to TRBJ2-7; 7 nucleotides in the junction match TRBD2. Here V drops 2 bases and J drops 6 bases, and the junction holds 10 bases not matched to any gene. As encoded in the germline V gene, CDR1 is MGHRA while CDR2 is YSYEKL. The CDR3, from cysteine to phenylalanine, totals 15 residues. The entry retains the CDR3 DNA only, 45 bases that are in frame from base 1.